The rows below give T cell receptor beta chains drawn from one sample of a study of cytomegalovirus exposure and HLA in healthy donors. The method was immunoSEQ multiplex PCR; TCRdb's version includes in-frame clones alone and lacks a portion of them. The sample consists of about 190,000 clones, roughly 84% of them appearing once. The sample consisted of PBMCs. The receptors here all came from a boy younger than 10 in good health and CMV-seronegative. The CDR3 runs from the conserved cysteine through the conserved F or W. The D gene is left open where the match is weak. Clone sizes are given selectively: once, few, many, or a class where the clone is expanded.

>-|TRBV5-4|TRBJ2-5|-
CASSLERPTSGGPQETQYF
TGTGCCAGCAGCTTGGAGAGGCCCACCTCCGGGGGGCCTCAAGAGACCCAGTACTTC
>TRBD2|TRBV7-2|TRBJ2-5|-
CASNIAGVGEQYF
TGTGCCAGTAATATAGCGGGAGTGGGGGAGCAGTACTTC
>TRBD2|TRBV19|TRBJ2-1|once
CASSVSGRAGNEQFF
TGTGCCAGTAGTGTTAGCGGGAGGGCCGGGAATGAGCAGTTCTTC
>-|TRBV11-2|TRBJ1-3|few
CASSHYRRARNSGNTIYF
TGTGCCAGCAGCCATTACAGGAGGGCGCGGAACTCTGGAAACACCATATATTTT
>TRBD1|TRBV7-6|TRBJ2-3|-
CASSLAGTASDTQYF
TGTGCCAGCAGCTTAGCAGGGACAGCCTCAGATACGCAGTATTTT
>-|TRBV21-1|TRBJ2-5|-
CARRTSEWETQYF
TGTGCCAGAAGGACTAGCGAATGGGAGACCCAGTACTTC
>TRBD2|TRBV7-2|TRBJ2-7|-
CASSLPRSGSVEQYF
TGTGCCAGCAGCTTACCCCGTAGCGGGAGTGTCGAGCAGTACTTC
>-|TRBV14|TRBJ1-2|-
CASSQLGLGENYGYTF
TGTGCCAGCAGCCAACTCGGACTCGGTGAGAACTATGGCTACACCTTC
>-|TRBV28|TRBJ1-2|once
CASSVAGRAGYTF
TGTGCCAGCTCCGTGGCGGGGCGGGCTGGCTACACCTTC
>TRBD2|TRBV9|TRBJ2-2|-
CASSGTSGANTGELFF
TGTGCCAGCAGCGGAACTAGCGGTGCGAACACCGGGGAGCTGTTTTTT
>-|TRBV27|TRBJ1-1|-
CATQRGGSTEAFF
TGTGCCACCCAGCGCGGGGGGAGCACTGAAGCTTTCTTT
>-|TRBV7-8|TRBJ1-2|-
CASSLVDRINYGYTF
TGTGCCAGCAGCTTAGTTGACAGAATTAACTATGGCTACACCTTC
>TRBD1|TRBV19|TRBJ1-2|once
CASTSLAPGGLNYGYTF
TGTGCCAGTACCAGCCTGGCCCCAGGGGGATTGAACTATGGCTACACCTTC
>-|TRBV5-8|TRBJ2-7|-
CASNRRRGYEQYF
TGTGCCAGCAACAGGCGGAGGGGCTACGAGCAGTACTTC
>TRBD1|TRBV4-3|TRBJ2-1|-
CASSQEAGQASYNEQFF
TGCGCCAGCAGCCAAGAAGCCGGACAGGCCTCCTACAATGAGCAGTTCTTC
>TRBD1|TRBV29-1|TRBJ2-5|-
CSVSPLDRDIQETQYF
TGCAGCGTTAGTCCTTTGGACAGGGACATACAAGAGACCCAGTACTTC